This entry features one T cell receptor beta chain sequence. What it binds is unknown. Assay: immunoSEQ multiplex PCR; the TCRdb copy retains only in-frame clones and omits some. The sample includes over a million clones, over 95% of them seen just once. This specimen belongs to a study of shared clonotypes between healthy human individuals. Study context: Researchers assigned three CD4 naive, three CD4 memory, two CD8 naive and one CD8 memory plate to each donor.

None of the donors, who were healthy HIV-negative adults, had recently had acute infections or vaccinations. Overall study findings and caveats: Non-shared clonotypes had lower generation probabilities than clonotypes shared by all four sorted-subset donors. The study's rarefaction showed incomplete sorted-subset sequencing despite large depth.

The clonotype was recovered from a man aged 30-40 years in good health. Sequencing input: naive CD4+ T cells sorted from blood. Noted subset: CD45RA+ positively selected.

For the CDR3, the DNA is TGTGCCAGCAGCTCTCCCGTGACCTACGAGCAGTACTTC. Encoded protein: CASSSPVTYEQYF. This sequence joins TRBV6-5 and TRBJ2-7, with D uncertain. This CDR3 region has 13 residues. CDR1 and CDR2 from the germline V gene are MNHEY and SVGAGI. With 6 bases removed from V and 2 bases from J, the gap between germline ends came to 11 bases.